The present T cell receptor beta chain was sequenced within a study of Ad26.COV2.S vaccination and SARS-CoV-2 variants. Only in-frame clones appear in the TCRdb table, and some are missing; sequencing was by immunoSEQ multiplex PCR. The sample has around 300,000 clones; approximately 86% are singletons. This CDR3 has 12 amino acids. CDR1 and CDR2 from the germline V gene are LNHDA and SQIVND (reference sequence). Deletions cut 9 bases from V and 4 bases from J, with 12 bases between. Treatment here: around 19 received Ad26.COV2.S at low or high dose, single or two shots; about five received placebo; per-sample allocation not given. Collection of samples fell on day 63 after the first vaccine or placebo injection.

The sequence was obtained from a person aged 18-60 years who received the Ad26.COV2.S COVID-19 vaccine or a placebo. The chain employs TRBV19 and TRBJ1-2; no reliable D call. The sequencing here drew on peripheral blood, taken in a trial of Ad26.COV2.S vaccine versus placebo. The CDR3 region has the DNA TGTGCCAGGGCACAGAAGGGCTATGGCTACACCTTC. Its translation: CARAQKGYGYTF.